This T cell receptor beta chain was observed in a study of OX40 agonist ivuxolimab in advanced cancers. On the study more broadly: It was permissible to have had prior anti-PD-1, anti-PD-L1 or anti-CTLA-4 therapy, and around 43% had some.

Produced via immunoSEQ multiplex PCR; TCRdb's table is partial and in-frame only. Among roughly 92,000 clones listed, roughly 90% were seen once. The V and J ends lost 2 bases and 2 bases respectively, with 7 bases between them. The CDR3 has 14 residues. The germline gives CDR1 LNHDA, CDR2 SQIVND (reference sequence). The clonotype was recovered from an adult with an advanced solid tumor such as melanoma, head and neck, liver or kidney cancer. The chain uses TRBV19 and TRBJ2-1; possibly TRBD2 for D (6 bases). Sequencing was performed on CD4+ or CD8+ T cells sorted from blood, taken in a trial of the OX40 agonist ivuxolimab. CDR3 coding DNA: TGTGCCAGTAGTATATCGGGGGCCTACAATGAGCAGTTCTTC. Protein: CASSISGAYNEQFF.